This T cell receptor (beta chain) was sequenced in a study of regulatory T cells in long-lasting Graves disease (dated by TCRdb to the early 2020s). The study in broad terms: Antithyroid drugs had been taken for less than 3 months by newly diagnosed Graves' disease patients. Peripheral blood TCR sequencing and RNA sequencing compared persistent Graves' disease patients with newly diagnosed Graves' disease patients. The study took place in China and was registered as a clinical trial. A total of roughly 35 samples underwent TCR sequencing: around 13 from persistent and some 20 from newly diagnosed Graves' disease patients. On the study overall, not on this receptor specifically: Sequencing and analysis were limited to the TCR beta chain. Persistent disease showed preferential use of TRBV28, TRBJ1-2 and TRBJ2-5, whereas newly diagnosed disease favored TRBV20-1 and TRBJ2-1. The authors acknowledged the small sample size as a limitation that may reduce accuracy. Compared with newly diagnosed patients, persistent Graves' disease patients had lower TCR Shannon entropy and fewer highly expanded clones, which suggests clonal expansion. Patients with persistent disease shared more public clonotypes (about 2,700) than newly diagnosed patients did (966). The study examined only peripheral blood because the primary lesion, thyroid tissue, could not be accessed.

Libraries were constructed by multiplex PCR. Reads for this sample came from an Illumina HiSeq 4000. TCR beta libraries were built with iRepertoire HTBI primers and Arm-PCR amplification of CDR3 regions. Before sequencing, the PCR products underwent gel purification. The original methods were these. Gene usage analysis of CDR3 amino acid clonotypes used the approximately 62 TRBV and 14 to 15 TRBJ segments found across samples. Filtered high-quality paired reads were merged into contigs using COPE and FqMerger. BLAST was used to align contigs to IMGT TRBV, TRBD and TRBJ reference genes, with CDR3 defined following IMGT. Any clonotype with a frequency above 0.1% was counted as a highly expanded clone. Shannon entropy was used to measure repertoire diversity, and the Gini coefficient was used to measure V-J evenness. A clonotype was considered public if more than one individual shared it. The public reads were reprocessed in TCRdb via fastp at Q25 and MiXCR, keeping in-frame beta chains. Entries that share a CDR3 protein sequence are merged under the most common genes and DNA. The V and J calls and clone size are TCRdb's, not the authors'. For this sample there are a few hundred thousand distinct CDR3 sequences; 14% appear just once. Roughly 18% of the sample comes from the top ten.

The meaning of the sample's time point label: newly diagnosed GD, antithyroid drugs for less than 3 months. For both TCR sequencing and RNA sequencing, RNA was extracted from PBMCs using TRIzol. The diagnosis of Graves' disease followed American Thyroid Association guidelines. The patients came from an endocrinology department in Xi'an, China. Each patient gave 9 to 10 milliliters of peripheral blood, collected in an EDTA anticoagulant tube. PBMCs were isolated by Ficoll Paque Plus density gradient separation without further T cell sorting. An Agilent 2100 Bioanalyzer and agarose gel were used to assess RNA quality, and a NanoDrop 2000 was used to measure RNA concentration. This clonotype appeared once. The antigen this receptor binds is unknown. Qualities for individual bases were not recorded, and no much larger clone is one base off. Evidence from one read is weak. Cut back by 2 bases and 5 bases, the V and J ends lie 10 bases apart. The CDR3 sequence holds 13 residues, the cysteine and phenylalanine included. The retained sequence is limited to the CDR3, 39 bases, with the frame set at the first base. The CDR1 and CDR2 encoded by the germline V gene are ENHRY and SYGVKD.

This sample also belongs to another study, concerning T cells in Graves' hyperthyroidism and ophthalmopathy. From the second report: Graves' hyperthyroidism was defined as stable when no progression to ophthalmopathy occurred over 18 months of follow-up. Hyperthyroidism patients were newly diagnosed, had a disease duration of under 2 months, and were aged 18 to 65 years. Any patient with an uncontrolled infection, another autoimmune disease, pregnancy or lactation was excluded. Diagnoses relied on clinical symptoms, serum thyroxine and TRAb, thyroid ultrasound and orbital computed tomography. The TCR CDR3 was subjected to a first round of RT-PCR using the HTBI primer set and the Qiagen OneStep RT-PCR kit. Most expanded thyroid clonotypes (frequency above 0.001) were also detected in blood, suggesting blood repertoires may reflect thyroid immune responses. In cross-validation, a model built on a 13 V-J signature told ophthalmopathy apart from stable hyperthyroidism with 87.88% sensitivity and around 83% specificity, and in testing the same model reached 80%/75%. In validation, the model predicted progression to ophthalmopathy a median of approximately 6.6 months before onset, with about 70% sensitivity and more than 72% specificity. To identify TCR V-J signatures that set the groups apart, the researchers used a discovery cohort of about a hundred patients, made up of roughly 45 with Graves' ophthalmopathy and about 55 with stable Graves' hyperthyroidism. Prospective prediction of ophthalmopathy was tested in an independent validation cohort consisting of 18 to 20 hyperthyroidism patients and some 15 patients who later progressed to ophthalmopathy. For training and testing, the 80 to 100 patients in the discovery cohort were randomly divided in a 7:3 ratio. The study also compared thyroid tissue and blood T-cell repertoires from several Graves' hyperthyroidism patients. After blood sampling, hyperthyroidism patients were treated with methimazole at a starting dose of 30 mg daily, and ophthalmopathy patients were treated with high-dose intravenous methylprednisolone. The libraries were constructed in a second round of multiplex PCR and then size-selected and purified. Sequencing of the libraries was done on an Illumina HiSeq2000 using paired-end 100 bp reads. SOAPnuke was used to process the raw data, removing reads that contained adapters or uncalled bases, had a mean Phred below 15, or lacked an exact match to the constant primer or identifier. COPE v1.2.5 was used to merge high-quality paired reads, and clonotypes were defined as unique nucleotide sequences. Clonotypes were aligned to IMGT TRBV, TRBD and TRBJ reference segments using MiTCR v1.1. The analysis included only V-J combinations with a frequency above 0.0001, which together covered roughly 99% of the repertoires. A TCS score was defined as the ratio of F50 (clonal expansion) to E x V (chaos), with BLOSUM62-based TCRdist applied between CDR3 peptides within each V-J. Welch's t-statistics and random forest reduced approximately 520 V-J features to 13, which were used in a naive Bayes classifier (R e1071). Sample size was not statistically predetermined, and blinding of investigators to group allocation was not performed. The paper reports TCR Vbeta CDR3 sequencing of approximately 140 peripheral blood samples: under 45 ophthalmopathy, over 70 hyperthyroidism and approximately 17 progressor patients.

The material was peripheral blood mononuclear cells (PBMCs), obtained at new diagnosis, from a patient treated with antithyroid drugs. This receptor was obtained from a woman between 50 and 59 years old with Graves disease. Donor details come from another sample of the same person, matched by shared clones. The rearrangement combines TRBV10-3 with TRBJ2-7; the D segment cannot be called with confidence. The CDR3 amino acid sequence is: CAISEPARHEQYF. In nucleotide form, the sequence is TGTGCCATCAGTGAGCCGGCACGCCACGAGCAGTACTTC.